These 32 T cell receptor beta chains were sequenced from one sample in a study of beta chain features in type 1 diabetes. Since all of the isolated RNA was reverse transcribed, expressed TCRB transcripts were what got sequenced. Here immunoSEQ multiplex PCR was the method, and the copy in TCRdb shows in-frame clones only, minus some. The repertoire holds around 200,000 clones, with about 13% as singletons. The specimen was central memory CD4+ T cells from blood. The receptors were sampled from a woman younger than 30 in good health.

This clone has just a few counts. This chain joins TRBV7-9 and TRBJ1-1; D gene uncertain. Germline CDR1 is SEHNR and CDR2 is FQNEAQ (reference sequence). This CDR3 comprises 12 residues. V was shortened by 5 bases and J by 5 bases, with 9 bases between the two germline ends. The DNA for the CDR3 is TGTGCCAGCAGCGATCGGTGGACTGAAGCTTTCTTT. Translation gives CASSDRWTEAFF.

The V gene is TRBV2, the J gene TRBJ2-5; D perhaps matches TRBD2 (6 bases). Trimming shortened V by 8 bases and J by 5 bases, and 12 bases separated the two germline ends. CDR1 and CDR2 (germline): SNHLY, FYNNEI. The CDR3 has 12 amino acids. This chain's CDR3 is CASGTGWETQYF. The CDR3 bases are TGTGCCAGCGGGACTGGCTGGGAGACCCAGTACTTC.

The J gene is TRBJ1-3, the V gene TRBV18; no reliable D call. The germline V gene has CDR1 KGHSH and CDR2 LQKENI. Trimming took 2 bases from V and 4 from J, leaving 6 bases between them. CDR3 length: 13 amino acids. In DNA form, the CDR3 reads TGTGCCAGCTCACCAGGGCAGGGAAACACCATATATTTT. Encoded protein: CASSPGQGNTIYF.

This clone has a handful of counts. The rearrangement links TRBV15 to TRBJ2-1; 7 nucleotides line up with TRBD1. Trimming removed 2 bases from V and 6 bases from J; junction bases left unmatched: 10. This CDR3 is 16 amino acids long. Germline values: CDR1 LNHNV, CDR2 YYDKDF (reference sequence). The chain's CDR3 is CATSRSGQSLSNEQFF. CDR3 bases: TGTGCCACCAGCAGATCGGGACAGTCCCTCTCCAATGAGCAGTTCTTC.

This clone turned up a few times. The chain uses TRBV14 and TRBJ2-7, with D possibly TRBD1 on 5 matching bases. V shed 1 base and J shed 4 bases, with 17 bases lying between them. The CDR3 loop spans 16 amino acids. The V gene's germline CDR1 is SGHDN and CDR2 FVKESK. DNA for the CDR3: TGTGCCAGCAGCCAAGCCGGCAGGGCTTTGTTATACGAGCAGTACTTC. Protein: CASSQAGRALLYEQYF. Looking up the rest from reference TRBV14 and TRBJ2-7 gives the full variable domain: EAGVTQFPSHSVIEKGQTVTLRCDPISGHDNLYWYRRVMGKEIKFLLHFVKESKQDESGMPNNRFLAERTGGTYSTLKVQPAELEDSGVYFCASSQAGRALLYEQYFGPGTRLTVT.

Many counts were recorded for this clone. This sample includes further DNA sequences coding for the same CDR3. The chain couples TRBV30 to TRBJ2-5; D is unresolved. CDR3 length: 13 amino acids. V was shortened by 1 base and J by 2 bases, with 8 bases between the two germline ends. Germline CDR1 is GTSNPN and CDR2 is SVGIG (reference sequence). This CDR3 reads CAWSGAGQETQYF. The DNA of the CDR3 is TGTGCCTGGAGTGGGGCAGGTCAAGAGACCCAGTACTTC.

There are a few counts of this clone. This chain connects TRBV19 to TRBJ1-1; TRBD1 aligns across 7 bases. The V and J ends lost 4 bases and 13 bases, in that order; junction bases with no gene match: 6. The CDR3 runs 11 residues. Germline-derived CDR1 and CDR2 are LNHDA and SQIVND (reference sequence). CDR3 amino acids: CASSRQGIGFF. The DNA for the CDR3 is TGTGCCAGTAGTAGACAGGGTATTGGTTTCTTT. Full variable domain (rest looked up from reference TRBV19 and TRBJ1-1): DGGITQSPKYLFRKEGQNVTLSCEQNLNHDAMYWYRQDPGQGLRLIYYSQIVNDFQKGDIAEGYSVSREKKESFPLTVTSAQKNPTAFYLCASSRQGIGFFGQGTRLTVV.

The CDR3 reads CASSQETSGDNEQFF. The DNA of the CDR3 is TGTGCCAGCAGCCAAGAAACTAGCGGGGACAATGAGCAGTTCTTC. The rearrangement joins TRBV4-2 to TRBJ2-1; 10 bases align to TRBD2. In germline, CDR1 is LGHNA, CDR2 YNFKEQ. The CDR3 is made up of 15 amino acids. V lost 0 bases and J lost 5; bases outside the gene matches: 1.

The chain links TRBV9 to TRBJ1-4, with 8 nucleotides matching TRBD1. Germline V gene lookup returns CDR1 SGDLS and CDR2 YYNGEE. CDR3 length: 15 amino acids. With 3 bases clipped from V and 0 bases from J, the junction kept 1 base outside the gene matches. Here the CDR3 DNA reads TGTGCCAGCAGCGGGACAGGGACAACTAATGAAAAACTGTTTTTT. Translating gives CASSGTGTTNEKLFF. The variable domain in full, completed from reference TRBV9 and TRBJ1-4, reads DSGVTQTPKHLITATGQRVTLRCSPRSGDLSVYWYQQSLDQGLQFLIQYYNGEERAKGNILERFSAQQFPDLHSELNLSSLELGDSALYFCASSGTGTTNEKLFFGSGTQLSVL.

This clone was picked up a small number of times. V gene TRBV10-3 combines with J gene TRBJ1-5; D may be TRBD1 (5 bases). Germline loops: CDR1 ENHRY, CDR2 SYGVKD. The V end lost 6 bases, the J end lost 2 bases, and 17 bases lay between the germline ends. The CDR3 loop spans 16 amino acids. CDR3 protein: CAISPTTAGGNQPQHF. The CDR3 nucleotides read TGTGCCATCAGCCCCACGACAGCTGGGGGCAATCAGCCCCAGCATTTT.

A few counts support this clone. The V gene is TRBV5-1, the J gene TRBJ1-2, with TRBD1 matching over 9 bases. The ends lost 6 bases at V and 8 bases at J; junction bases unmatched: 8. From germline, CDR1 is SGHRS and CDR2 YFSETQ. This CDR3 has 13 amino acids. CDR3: CASTPGQGYGYTF. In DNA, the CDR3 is TGCGCCAGCACCCCGGGACAGGGATACGGCTACACCTTC.

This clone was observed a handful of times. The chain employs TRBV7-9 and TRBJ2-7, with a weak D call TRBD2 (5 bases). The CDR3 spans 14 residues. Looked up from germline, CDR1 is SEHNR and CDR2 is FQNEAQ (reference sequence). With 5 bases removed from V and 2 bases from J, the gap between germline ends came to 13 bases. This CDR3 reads CASSPSGVTYEQYF. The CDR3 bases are TGTGCCAGCAGCCCAAGCGGAGTCACCTACGAGCAGTACTTC.

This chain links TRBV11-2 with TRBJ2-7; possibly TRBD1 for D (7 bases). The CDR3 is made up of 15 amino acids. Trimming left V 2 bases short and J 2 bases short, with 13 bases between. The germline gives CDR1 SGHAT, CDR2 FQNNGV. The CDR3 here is CASSLPRGETYEQYF. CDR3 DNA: TGTGCCAGCAGCTTACCCAGGGGGGAGACCTACGAGCAGTACTTC.

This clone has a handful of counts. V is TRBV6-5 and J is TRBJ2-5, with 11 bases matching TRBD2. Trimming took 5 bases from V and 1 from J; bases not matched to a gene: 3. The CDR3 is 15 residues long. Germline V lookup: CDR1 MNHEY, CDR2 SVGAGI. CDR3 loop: CASSPGTSGQETQYF. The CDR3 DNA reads TGTGCCAGCAGTCCCGGGACTAGCGGCCAAGAGACCCAGTACTTC.

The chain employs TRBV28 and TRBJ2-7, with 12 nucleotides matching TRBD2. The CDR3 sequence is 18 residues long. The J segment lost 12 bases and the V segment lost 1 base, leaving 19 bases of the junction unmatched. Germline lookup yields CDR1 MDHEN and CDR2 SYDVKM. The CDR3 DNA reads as TGTGCCAGCAGTTTATATATGCACCCTAGCGGGAGGGCAGAGGGGATGTACTTC. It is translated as CASSLYMHPSGRAEGMYF. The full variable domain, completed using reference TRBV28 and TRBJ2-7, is DVKVTQSSRYLVKRTGEKVFLECVQDMDHENMFWYRQDPGLGLRLIYFSYDVKMKEKGDIPEGYSVSREKKERFSLILESASTNQTSMYLCASSLYMHPSGRAEGMYFGPGTRLTVT.

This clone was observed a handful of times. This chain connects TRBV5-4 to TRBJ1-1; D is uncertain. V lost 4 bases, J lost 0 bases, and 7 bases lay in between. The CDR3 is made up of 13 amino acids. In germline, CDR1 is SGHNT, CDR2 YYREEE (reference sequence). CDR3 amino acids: CASSRGLNTEAFF. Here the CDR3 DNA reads TGTGCCAGCAGCCGCGGATTGAACACTGAAGCTTTCTTT.

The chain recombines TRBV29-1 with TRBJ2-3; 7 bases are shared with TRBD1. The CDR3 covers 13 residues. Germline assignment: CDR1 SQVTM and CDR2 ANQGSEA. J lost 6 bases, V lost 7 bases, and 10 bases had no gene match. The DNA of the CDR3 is TGCAGCGGTTCCGGGACAGTAGGTGATACGCAGTATTTT. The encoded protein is CSGSGTVGDTQYF.

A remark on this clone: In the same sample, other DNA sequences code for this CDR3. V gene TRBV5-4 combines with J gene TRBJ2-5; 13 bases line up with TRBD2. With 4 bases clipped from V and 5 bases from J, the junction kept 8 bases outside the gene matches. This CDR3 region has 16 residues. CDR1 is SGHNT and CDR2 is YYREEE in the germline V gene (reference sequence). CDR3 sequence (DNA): TGTGCCAGCAGCCCGCGGACTAGCGGGAGTGGGGAGACCCAGTACTTC. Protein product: CASSPRTSGSGETQYF.

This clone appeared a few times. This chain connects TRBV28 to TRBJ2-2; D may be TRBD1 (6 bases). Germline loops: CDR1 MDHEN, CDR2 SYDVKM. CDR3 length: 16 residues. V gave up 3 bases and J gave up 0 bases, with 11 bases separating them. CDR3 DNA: TGTGCCAGCAGTTTTCAGGCAGGGGCGAACACCGGGGAGCTGTTTTTT. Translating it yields CASSFQAGANTGELFF.

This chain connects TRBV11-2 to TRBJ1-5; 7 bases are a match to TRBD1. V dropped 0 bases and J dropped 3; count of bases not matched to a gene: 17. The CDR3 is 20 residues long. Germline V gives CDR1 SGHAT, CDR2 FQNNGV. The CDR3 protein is CASSLDLGKGGTLVNQPQHF. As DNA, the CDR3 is TGTGCCAGCAGCTTAGATCTGGGTAAAGGGGGCACCCTAGTCAATCAGCCCCAGCATTTT.

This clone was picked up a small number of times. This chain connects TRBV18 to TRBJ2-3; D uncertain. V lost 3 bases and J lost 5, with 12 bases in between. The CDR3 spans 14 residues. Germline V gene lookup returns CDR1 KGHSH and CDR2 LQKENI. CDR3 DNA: TGTGCCAGCTCACCTAGAGATTCCGGAGATACGCAGTATTTT. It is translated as CASSPRDSGDTQYF.

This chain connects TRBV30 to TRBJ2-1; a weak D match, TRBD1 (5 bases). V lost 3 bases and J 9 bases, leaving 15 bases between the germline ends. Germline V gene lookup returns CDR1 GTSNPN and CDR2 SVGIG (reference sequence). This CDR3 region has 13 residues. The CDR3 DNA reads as TGTGCCTGGAGGCGCTCCAAGCAGGGTGAGCAGTTCTTC. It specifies CAWRRSKQGEQFF.

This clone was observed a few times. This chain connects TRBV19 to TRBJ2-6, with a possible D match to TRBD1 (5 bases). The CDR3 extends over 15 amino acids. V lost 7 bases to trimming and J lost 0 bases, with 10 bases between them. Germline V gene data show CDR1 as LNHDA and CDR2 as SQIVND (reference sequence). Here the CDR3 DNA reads TGTGCCAGTACCCGACAGAGCTCTGGGGCCAACGTCCTGACTTTC. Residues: CASTRQSSGANVLTF.

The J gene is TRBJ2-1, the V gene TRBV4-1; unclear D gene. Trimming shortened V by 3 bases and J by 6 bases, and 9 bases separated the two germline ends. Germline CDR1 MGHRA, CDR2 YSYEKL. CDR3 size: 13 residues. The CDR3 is CASSHLLINEQFF. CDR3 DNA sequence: TGCGCCAGCAGCCACCTACTAATCAATGAGCAGTTCTTC.

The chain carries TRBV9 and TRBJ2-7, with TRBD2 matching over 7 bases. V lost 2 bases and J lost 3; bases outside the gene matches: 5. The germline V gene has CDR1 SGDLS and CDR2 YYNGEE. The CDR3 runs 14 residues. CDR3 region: CASSVRDYDYEQYF. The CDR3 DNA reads TGTGCCAGCAGCGTCCGGGACTACGACTACGAGCAGTACTTC. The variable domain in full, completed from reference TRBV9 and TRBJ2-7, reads DSGVTQTPKHLITATGQRVTLRCSPRSGDLSVYWYQQSLDQGLQFLIQYYNGEERAKGNILERFSAQQFPDLHSELNLSSLELGDSALYFCASSVRDYDYEQYFGPGTRLTVT.

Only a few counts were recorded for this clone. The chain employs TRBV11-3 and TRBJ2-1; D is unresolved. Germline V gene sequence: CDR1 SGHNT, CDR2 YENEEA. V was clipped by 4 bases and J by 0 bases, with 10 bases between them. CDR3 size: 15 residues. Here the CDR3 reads CASSSQRGSYNEQFF. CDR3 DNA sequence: TGTGCCAGCAGCTCCCAACGCGGCTCCTACAATGAGCAGTTCTTC.

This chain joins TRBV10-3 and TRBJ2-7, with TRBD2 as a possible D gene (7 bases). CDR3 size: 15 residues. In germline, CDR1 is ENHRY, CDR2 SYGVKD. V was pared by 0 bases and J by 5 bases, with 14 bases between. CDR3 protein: CAISESFGGRDEQYF. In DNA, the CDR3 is TGTGCCATCAGTGAGTCGTTCGGGGGGCGCGACGAGCAGTACTTC.

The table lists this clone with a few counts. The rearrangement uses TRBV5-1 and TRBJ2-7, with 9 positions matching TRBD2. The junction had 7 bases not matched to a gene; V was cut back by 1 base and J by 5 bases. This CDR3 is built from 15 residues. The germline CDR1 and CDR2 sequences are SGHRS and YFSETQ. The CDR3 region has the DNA TGCGCCAGCAGCTTGCATAGCGGGAGTGTCGACGAGCAGTACTTC. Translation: CASSLHSGSVDEQYF.

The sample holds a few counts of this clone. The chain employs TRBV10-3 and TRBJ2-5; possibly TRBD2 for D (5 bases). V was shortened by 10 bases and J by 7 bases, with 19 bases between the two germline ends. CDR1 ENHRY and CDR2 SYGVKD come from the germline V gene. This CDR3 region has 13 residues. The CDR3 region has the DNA TGTGCCACAGGACGTGAGGGAGACGGGACCCAGTACTTC. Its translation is CATGREGDGTQYF.

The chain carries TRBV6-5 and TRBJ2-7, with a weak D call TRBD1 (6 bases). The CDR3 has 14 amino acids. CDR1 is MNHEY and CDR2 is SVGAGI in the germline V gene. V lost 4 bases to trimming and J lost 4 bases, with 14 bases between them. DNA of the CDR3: TGTGCCAGCAGTTCCCGCCCAGGACAGTACGAGCAGTACTTC. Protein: CASSSRPGQYEQYF.

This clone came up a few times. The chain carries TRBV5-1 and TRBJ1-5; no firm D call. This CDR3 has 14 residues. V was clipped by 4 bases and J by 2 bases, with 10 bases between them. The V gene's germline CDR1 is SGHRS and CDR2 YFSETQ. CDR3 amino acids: CASSDSGGNQPQHF. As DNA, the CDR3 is TGCGCCAGCAGCGATTCAGGTGGCAATCAGCCCCAGCATTTT.

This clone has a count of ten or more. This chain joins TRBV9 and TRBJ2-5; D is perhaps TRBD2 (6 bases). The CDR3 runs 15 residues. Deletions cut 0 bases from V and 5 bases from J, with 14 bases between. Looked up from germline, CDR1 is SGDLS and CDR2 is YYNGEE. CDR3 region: CASSVAGDSWETQYF. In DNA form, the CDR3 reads TGTGCCAGCAGCGTAGCGGGAGACTCTTGGGAGACCCAGTACTTC.